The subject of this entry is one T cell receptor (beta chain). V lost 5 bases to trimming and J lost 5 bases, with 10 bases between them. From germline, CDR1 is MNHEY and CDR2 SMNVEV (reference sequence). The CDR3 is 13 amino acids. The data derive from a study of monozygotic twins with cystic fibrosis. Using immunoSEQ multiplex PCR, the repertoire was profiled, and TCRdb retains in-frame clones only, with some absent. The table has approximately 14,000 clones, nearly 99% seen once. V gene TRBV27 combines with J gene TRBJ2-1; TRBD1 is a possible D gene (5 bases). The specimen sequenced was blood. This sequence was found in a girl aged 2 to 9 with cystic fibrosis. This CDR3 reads CASSVGLNNEQFF. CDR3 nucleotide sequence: TGTGCCAGCAGTGTGGGGCTTAACAATGAGCAGTTCTTC.